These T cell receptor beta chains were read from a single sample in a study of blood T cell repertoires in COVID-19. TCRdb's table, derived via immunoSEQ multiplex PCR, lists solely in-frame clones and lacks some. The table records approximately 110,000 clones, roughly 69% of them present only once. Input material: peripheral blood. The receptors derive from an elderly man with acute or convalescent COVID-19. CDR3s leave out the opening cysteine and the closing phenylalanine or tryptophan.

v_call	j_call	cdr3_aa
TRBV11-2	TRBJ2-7	ASTQGASTYEQY
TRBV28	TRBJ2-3	ASSSPASTDTQY
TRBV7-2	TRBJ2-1	ASSLPPREQF
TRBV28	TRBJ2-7	ASSLPETGEQY
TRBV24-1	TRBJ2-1	ATSDASGGTNEQF
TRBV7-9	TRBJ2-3	ASSPQSGIGDTQY
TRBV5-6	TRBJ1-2	ASSLSGTTYGYT
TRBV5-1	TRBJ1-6	ASSLPRSGSPLH
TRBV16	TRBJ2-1	ASSQSYYEQF
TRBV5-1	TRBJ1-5	ASSRTGLQPQH
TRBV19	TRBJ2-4	ASSSSGRLAKNIQY
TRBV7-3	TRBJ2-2	ASSLGEIGELF
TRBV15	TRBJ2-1	ATSKGQGVNEQF
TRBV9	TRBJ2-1	ASSSGTNSYNEQF
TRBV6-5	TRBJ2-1	ASSFTSGRQGNEQF
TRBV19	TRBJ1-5	ASRRSGGEGQPQH
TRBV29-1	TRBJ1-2	SVVFANYGYT
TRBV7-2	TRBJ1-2	ASRGQGLEGYT
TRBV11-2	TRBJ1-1	ASSFTERGTEAF
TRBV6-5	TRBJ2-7	ASTRDSTYEQY
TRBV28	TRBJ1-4	ASSFAVGQLF
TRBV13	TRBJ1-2	ASSSDRLNYGYT
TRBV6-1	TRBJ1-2	ASSEGEGLGYT
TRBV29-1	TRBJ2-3	SVGGPGDVNTQY
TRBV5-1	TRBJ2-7	ASRADGSEQY
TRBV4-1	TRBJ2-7	ASSHGQGALEQY
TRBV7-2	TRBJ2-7	ASSPAPLAGGEQY
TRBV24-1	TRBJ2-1	ATSDTGTVNEQF
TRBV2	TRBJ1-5	ASTLDRYQPQH
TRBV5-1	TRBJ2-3	ASSPGQNTDTQY
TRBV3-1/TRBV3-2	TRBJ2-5	ASSQDMASGRETQY
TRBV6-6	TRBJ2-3	ASKPPADTQY
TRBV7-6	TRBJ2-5	ASSQLAGQETQY
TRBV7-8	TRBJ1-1	ASSKAGGIAEAF
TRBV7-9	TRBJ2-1	ASSLRQGIYNEQF
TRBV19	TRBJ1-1	ASRRQLNTEAF
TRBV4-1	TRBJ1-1	ASSQEGTGGRNTEAF
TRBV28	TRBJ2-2	ASSLSPPRTHLNTGELF
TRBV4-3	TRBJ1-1	ASSQTGNTEAF
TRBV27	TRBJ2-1	ASSPAGGRLNEQF
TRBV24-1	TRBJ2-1	ATSETGQGSDEQF
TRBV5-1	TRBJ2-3	ASSLEPDTQY
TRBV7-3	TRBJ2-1	ASSRTGVNEQF
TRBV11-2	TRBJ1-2	ASSPTGIYGYT
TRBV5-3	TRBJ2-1	ARRNRGTSGRAGHSEQF
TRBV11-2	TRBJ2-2	ASSSGYANTGELF
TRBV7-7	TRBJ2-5	ASSTGVTRETQY
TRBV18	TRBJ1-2	ASSYDRVGGYT
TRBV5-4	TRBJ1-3	ASSPGFNSGNTIY